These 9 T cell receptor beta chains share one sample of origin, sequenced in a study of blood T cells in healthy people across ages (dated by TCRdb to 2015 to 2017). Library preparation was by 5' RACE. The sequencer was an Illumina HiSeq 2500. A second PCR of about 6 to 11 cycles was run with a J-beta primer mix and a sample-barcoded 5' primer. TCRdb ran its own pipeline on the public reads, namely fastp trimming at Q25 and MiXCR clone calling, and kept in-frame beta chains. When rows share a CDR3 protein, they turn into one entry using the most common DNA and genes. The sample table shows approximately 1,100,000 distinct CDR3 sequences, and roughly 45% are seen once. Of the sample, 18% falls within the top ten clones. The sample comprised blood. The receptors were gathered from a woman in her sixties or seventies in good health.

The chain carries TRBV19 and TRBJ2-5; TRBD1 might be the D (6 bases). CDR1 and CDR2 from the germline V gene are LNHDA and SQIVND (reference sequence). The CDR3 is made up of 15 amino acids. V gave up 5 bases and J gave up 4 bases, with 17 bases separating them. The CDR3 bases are TGTGCCAGTAGTGAACAGGGTTCGTGGACAGAGACCCAGTACTTC. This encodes CASSEQGSWTETQYF.

The CDR3 sequence: CASSLYDSTTRETQYF. CDR3 nucleotides: TGCGCCAGCAGCTTGTACGACAGCACCACTAGGGAGACCCAGTACTTC. This chain joins TRBV5-1 and TRBJ2-5; tentatively, D is TRBD1 or TRBD2 (5 bases each). V was trimmed by 1 base and J by 5 bases, leaving 18 bases between them. The CDR3 covers 16 residues. Germline CDR1 SGHRS, CDR2 YFSETQ.

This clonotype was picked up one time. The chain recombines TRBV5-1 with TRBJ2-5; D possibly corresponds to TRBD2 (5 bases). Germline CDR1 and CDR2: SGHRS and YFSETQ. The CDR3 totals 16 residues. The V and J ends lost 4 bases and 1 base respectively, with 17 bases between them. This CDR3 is CASSVGEASGQETQYF. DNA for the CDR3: TGCGCCAGCAGCGTTGGGGAAGCGAGCGGCCAAGAGACCCAGTACTTC.

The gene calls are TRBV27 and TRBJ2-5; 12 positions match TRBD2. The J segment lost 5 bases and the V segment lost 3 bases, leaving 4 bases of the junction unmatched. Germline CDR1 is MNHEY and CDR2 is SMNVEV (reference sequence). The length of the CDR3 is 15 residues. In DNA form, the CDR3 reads TGTGCCAGCAGTTTGACTAGCGGGAGATGGGAGACCCAGTACTTC. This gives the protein CASSLTSGRWETQYF.

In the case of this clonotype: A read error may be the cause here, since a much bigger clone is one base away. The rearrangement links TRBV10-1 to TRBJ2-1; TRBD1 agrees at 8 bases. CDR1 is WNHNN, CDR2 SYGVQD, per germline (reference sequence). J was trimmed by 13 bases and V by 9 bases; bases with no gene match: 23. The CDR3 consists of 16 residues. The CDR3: CARGPLRRQGQETQFF. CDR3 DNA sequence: TGCGCCAGAGGACCCCTTAGGAGACAGGGGCAAGAGACCCAGTTCTTC.

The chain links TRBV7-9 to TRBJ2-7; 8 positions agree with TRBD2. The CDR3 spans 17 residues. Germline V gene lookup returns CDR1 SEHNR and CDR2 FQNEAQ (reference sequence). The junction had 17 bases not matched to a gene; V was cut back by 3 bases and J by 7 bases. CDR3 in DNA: TGTGCCAGCAGCTTTCCGATAGCGGGACGGGAAGACAATGAGCAGTACTTC. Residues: CASSFPIAGREDNEQYF. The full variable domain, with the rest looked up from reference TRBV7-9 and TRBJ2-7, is DTGVSQNPRHKITKRGQNVTFRCDPISEHNRLYWYRQTLGQGPEFLTYFQNEAQLEKSRLLSDRFSAERPKGSFSTLEIQRTEQGDSAMYLCASSFPIAGREDNEQYFGPGTRLTVT.

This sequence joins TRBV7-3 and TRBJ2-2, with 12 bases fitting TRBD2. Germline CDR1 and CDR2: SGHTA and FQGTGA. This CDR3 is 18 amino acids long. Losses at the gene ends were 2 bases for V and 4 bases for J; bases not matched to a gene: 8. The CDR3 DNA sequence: TGTGCCAGCAGCTTAGGGCCGCTAGCGGGAGGGGTCACCGGGGAGCTGTTTTTT. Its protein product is CASSLGPLAGGVTGELFF.

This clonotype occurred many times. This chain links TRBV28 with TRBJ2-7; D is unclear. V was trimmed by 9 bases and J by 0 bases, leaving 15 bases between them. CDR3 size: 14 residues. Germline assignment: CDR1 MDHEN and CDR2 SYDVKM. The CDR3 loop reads CASKGRWSSYEQYF. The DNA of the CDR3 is TGTGCCAGTAAAGGACGGTGGAGCTCCTACGAGCAGTACTTC.

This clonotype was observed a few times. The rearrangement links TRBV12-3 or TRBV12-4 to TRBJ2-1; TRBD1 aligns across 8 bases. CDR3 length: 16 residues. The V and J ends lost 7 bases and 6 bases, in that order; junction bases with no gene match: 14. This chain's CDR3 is CASKPPGQVWGNEQFF. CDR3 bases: TGTGCCAGCAAACCCCCGGGACAGGTTTGGGGCAATGAGCAGTTCTTC.